The clone carrying this TCR beta chain was recorded a few times. Its antigen is unknown. The assay used deep level. Clones were read by immunoSEQ multiplex PCR, and TCRdb kept only the in-frame ones, dropping some. The data show about 1.1 million clones, approximately 80% seen once. The germline V gene encodes CDR1 MDHEN and CDR2 SYDVKM. Trimming cost V 10 bases and J 4 bases, with 13 bases left between them. This CDR3 region has 13 residues. This record belongs to a study of shared clonotypes between healthy human individuals. Study observations and caveats: Although depth was large, rarefaction showed that sequencing of the sorted subsets was incomplete.

The sequence was obtained from a young man in good health. Some clones in this sample may be carry-over from other donors' samples. The rearrangement uses TRBV28 and TRBJ2-2, with D possibly being TRBD2 (6 bases). Sequencing was done on a sample of memory CD4+ T cells from PBMCs. Subset reported: CD45RA-negative fraction. CDR3 DNA sequence: TGTGCCACCGGACTATCGGGCACCGGGGAGCTGTTTTTT. This codes for CATGLSGTGELFF.